The 24 T cell receptor beta chains reported below all come from one sample, sequenced in a study of cytomegalovirus exposure and HLA in healthy donors. In the PCR, 60 Vbeta and 13 Jbeta primers were used. Libraries were prepared by immunoSEQ multiplex PCR; TCRdb keeps only in-frame clonotypes and omits some of them. The data hold 95,000 to 100,000 clones, with roughly 76% observed a single time. The sequencing sample was made of PBMCs. The source is a man between 35 and 55 years old in good health and CMV-seronegative.

This clone was seen a few times. The V gene is TRBV4-1, the J gene TRBJ1-2, with a tentative D call TRBD1 (5 bases). Looked up from germline, CDR1 is MGHRA and CDR2 is YSYEKL. The CDR3 runs to 20 residues. V was trimmed by 0 bases and J by 1 base, leaving 24 bases between them. The CDR3 DNA follows: TGCGCCAGCAGCCAAGATCGCGAACGGCAGGGCGACGGAAGTAACTATGGCTACACCTTC. Protein product: CASSQDRERQGDGSNYGYTF.

This clone was counted once. The CDR3 nucleotides read TGCGCCAGCAGCCAAGATGCACATTACAATGAGCAGTTCTTC. It specifies CASSQDAHYNEQFF. The chain recombines TRBV4-3 with TRBJ2-1, with no clear D. Trimming removed 0 bases at V and 4 bases at J, with 7 bases between. CDR3 length equals 14 residues. Looked up from germline, CDR1 is LGHNA and CDR2 is YSLEER.

The chain joins TRBV28 to TRBJ1-5, with D possibly TRBD1 on 5 matching bases. The CDR3 covers 14 residues. Per germline, CDR1 MDHEN and CDR2 SYDVKM. The V gene lost 6 bases and the J gene lost 5 bases, with 14 bases spanning the gap. CDR3 nucleotide sequence: TGTGCCAGCAGCCCTGGGACTGTCTATCAGCCCCAGCATTTT. Its protein is CASSPGTVYQPQHF. Filled out from reference TRBV28 and TRBJ1-5, the complete variable domain reads DVKVTQSSRYLVKRTGEKVFLECVQDMDHENMFWYRQDPGLGLRLIYFSYDVKMKEKGDIPEGYSVSREKKERFSLILESASTNQTSMYLCASSPGTVYQPQHFGDGTRLSIL.

A few counts support this clone. The chain links TRBV18 to TRBJ1-1; D remains unclear. Germline loops: CDR1 KGHSH, CDR2 LQKENI. The CDR3 is made up of 14 amino acids. The V end lost 3 bases, the J end lost 0 bases, and 8 bases lay between the germline ends. CDR3 nucleotide sequence: TGTGCCAGCTCACCCAGTGTCATGAACACTGAAGCTTTCTTT. Protein product: CASSPSVMNTEAFF.

The genes are TRBV4-3 and TRBJ1-4, with TRBD1 matching 7 bases. The CDR3 totals 14 residues. Germline CDR1 reads LGHNA; CDR2 reads YSLEER. Germline trimming cut 4 bases from V and 7 bases from J; bases unmatched to any gene: 6. The CDR3 coding sequence is TGCGCCAGCAGCCTTGACAGGGCGAGTGAAAAACTGTTTTTT. Translated: CASSLDRASEKLFF.

V and J are TRBV5-6 and TRBJ2-7; D might be TRBD1 (6 bases). Germline values: CDR1 SGHDT, CDR2 YYEEEE. V gave up 3 bases and J gave up 1 base, with 8 bases separating them. The CDR3 has 13 residues. The CDR3 DNA is TGTGCCAGCAGCTGGACAGTTTCCTACGAGCAGTACTTC. The encoded protein is CASSWTVSYEQYF.

The chain combines TRBV2 with TRBJ2-1; 9 bases are a match to TRBD1. Germline trimming cut 6 bases from V and 5 bases from J; bases unmatched to any gene: 14. Germline V gene sequence: CDR1 SNHLY, CDR2 FYNNEI. The CDR3 has 17 residues. The chain's CDR3 is CASRNRGLLAWDNEQFF. CDR3 coding DNA: TGTGCCAGCAGGAACAGGGGGCTTTTAGCTTGGGACAATGAGCAGTTCTTC.

By share, this clone ranks as medium-sized. The chain joins TRBV27 to TRBJ2-7; 7 bases are a match to TRBD1. Germline-derived CDR1 and CDR2 are MNHEY and SMNVEV (reference sequence). Trimming cost V 4 bases and J 3 bases; bases outside gene matches: 18. This CDR3 comprises 18 residues. CDR3 loop: CASSSPSLTGDPVYEQYF. In DNA form, the CDR3 reads TGTGCCAGCAGTTCCCCCTCCCTCACAGGGGATCCTGTCTACGAGCAGTACTTC.

The chain is built from TRBV7-9 and TRBJ2-5; 14 positions agree with TRBD2. CDR3 size: 16 residues. Germline V CDR1 and CDR2: SEHNR, FQNEAQ (reference sequence). After removal of 5 bases from V and 1 base from J, the junction contained 3 bases not matched to a gene. The CDR3 nucleotides read TGTGCCAGCAGCGCCGGGACTAGCGGGGGCCAAGAGACCCAGTACTTC. Its protein product is CASSAGTSGGQETQYF.

V is TRBV5-1 and J is TRBJ1-1; D is unclear. This CDR3 is built from 14 residues. V was shortened by 5 bases and J by 0 bases, with 11 bases between the two germline ends. Germline-derived CDR1 and CDR2 are SGHRS and YFSETQ. The CDR3 DNA follows: TGCGCCAGCAGGCTCGACATTATGAACACTGAAGCTTTCTTT. Protein: CASRLDIMNTEAFF.

The chain uses TRBV15 and TRBJ1-1; 7 bases align to TRBD1. CDR1 and CDR2 from the germline V gene are LNHNV and YYDKDF (reference sequence). This CDR3 contains 13 residues. V dropped 2 bases and J dropped 5; count of bases not matched to a gene: 2. The CDR3 sequence: CATSRRQGTEAFF. CDR3 bases: TGTGCCACCAGCAGAAGACAGGGTACTGAAGCTTTCTTT.

This chain uses TRBV4-1 with TRBJ2-3, with no clear D. Germline V lookup: CDR1 MGHRA, CDR2 YSYEKL. The CDR3 covers 14 residues. V lost 4 bases and J 3 bases, leaving 11 bases between the germline ends. The CDR3 sequence is CASSLIQITDTQYF. The DNA for the CDR3 is TGCGCCAGCAGCCTAATACAGATTACAGATACGCAGTATTTT.

The rearrangement links TRBV15 to TRBJ1-2; tentatively, D is TRBD1 (6 bases). The CDR3 runs to 14 residues. V lost 5 bases, J lost 6 bases, and 16 bases lay in between. Per germline, CDR1 LNHNV and CDR2 YYDKDF (reference sequence). CDR3 nucleotides: TGTGCCACCAGCGACCCCCGGGGGGCAGATGGCTACACCTTC. This encodes CATSDPRGADGYTF.

This chain connects TRBV2 to TRBJ2-1, with 10 nucleotides matching TRBD1. Germline V gives CDR1 SNHLY, CDR2 FYNNEI. Losses at the gene ends were 6 bases for V and 5 bases for J; bases not matched to a gene: 1. This CDR3 has 13 residues. CDR3 region: CASRGTGDNEQFF. CDR3 nucleotide sequence: TGTGCCAGCAGAGGGACAGGGGACAATGAGCAGTTCTTC. The full variable domain, its missing parts supplied by reference TRBV2 and TRBJ2-1, is EPEVTQTPSHQVTQMGQEVILRCVPISNHLYFYWYRQILGQKVEFLVSFYNNEISEKSEIFDDQFSVERPDGSNFTLKIRSTKLEDSAMYFCASRGTGDNEQFFGPGTRLTVL.

This clone turned up a few times. Other DNA variants within this sample encode the same CDR3. The V gene is TRBV18, the J gene TRBJ2-7, with 11 bases that match TRBD1. The V gene end was trimmed by 2 bases and the J gene end by 7 bases; junction bases not matched to a gene: 4. Germline loops: CDR1 KGHSH, CDR2 LQKENI. The CDR3 totals 14 residues. DNA for the CDR3: TGTGCCAGCTCACCAGGGACAGGGGGGCGTGAGCAGTACTTC. This encodes CASSPGTGGREQYF.

The chain joins TRBV14 to TRBJ1-2; D not certain. CDR1 and CDR2 (germline): SGHDN, FVKESK. CDR3 length equals 13 residues. V lost 0 bases, J lost 1 base, and 3 bases lay in between. The CDR3 region is CASSQDINYGYTF. The CDR3 DNA sequence: TGTGCCAGCAGCCAAGACATTAACTATGGCTACACCTTC.

This sequence joins TRBV5-1 and TRBJ2-3; TRBD2 aligns across 7 bases. Per germline, CDR1 SGHRS and CDR2 YFSETQ. This CDR3 spans 15 amino acids. V dropped 1 base and J dropped 0; count of bases not matched to a gene: 2. The CDR3 nucleotides are TGCGCCAGCAGCTTGACTAGCGCTAGCACAGATACGCAGTATTTT. It yields the protein CASSLTSASTDTQYF.

This clone was seen only a few times. J is TRBJ2-3 and V is TRBV5-6, with 8 bases lining up with TRBD2. The CDR3 totals 12 residues. CDR1 is SGHDT and CDR2 is YYEEEE in the germline V gene. The V gene end was trimmed by 0 bases and the J gene end by 13 bases; junction bases not matched to a gene: 4. The CDR3 nucleotides read TGTGCCAGCAGCTTGGCCAAGACTAGCGAGTATTTT. Amino acid sequence: CASSLAKTSEYF.

Only a few counts were recorded for this clone. CDR3 sequence (DNA): TGTGCCAGCAGGGCGCCACCTCTAGCGGGGACTAATGAGCAGTTCTTC. Protein product: CASRAPPLAGTNEQFF. The rearrangement uses TRBV28 and TRBJ2-1; 9 bases align to TRBD2. CDR3 size: 16 residues. Germline V gene data show CDR1 as MDHEN and CDR2 as SYDVKM. V shed 6 bases, J shed 7 bases, and the junction held 13 bases outside the gene matches.

The chain has TRBV5-4 and TRBJ1-6; tentatively, D is TRBD1 (6 bases). Trimming cost V 1 base and J 7 bases, with 12 bases left between them. Germline V lookup: CDR1 SGHNT, CDR2 YYREEE (reference sequence). This CDR3 contains 15 residues. CDR3: CASSLSQGQNSPLHF. The CDR3 nucleotides read TGTGCCAGCAGCTTGAGTCAGGGGCAAAATTCACCCCTCCACTTT.

As DNA, the CDR3 is TGTGCCAGCAGCGTAGGGTTAGAACAAGAGACCCAGTACTTC. It specifies CASSVGLEQETQYF. V and J are TRBV9 and TRBJ2-5, with unresolved D. Trimming removed 0 bases from V and 2 bases from J, with 8 bases in between. Germline V CDR1 and CDR2: SGDLS, YYNGEE. The CDR3 consists of 14 residues.

The genes are TRBV5-4 and TRBJ1-2; D may be TRBD1 (5 bases). The V end lost 6 bases, the J end lost 8 bases, and 23 bases lay between the germline ends. This CDR3 spans 15 amino acids. Germline V gives CDR1 SGHNT, CDR2 YYREEE (reference sequence). The CDR3 sequence: CASIFWPQPGGGYTF. CDR3 coding DNA: TGTGCCAGCATTTTCTGGCCGCAGCCGGGGGGAGGCTACACCTTC.

As regards this clone: The junction departs from germline at one end; a sequencing error may be responsible. CDR3 protein: CSSSLVAPNHSGNTIYF. CDR3 coding DNA: TGTTCCAGCAGCTTAGTGGCCCCAAACCACTCTGGAAACACCATATATTTT. The V call is TRBV7-9, the J call TRBJ1-3; D is ambiguous. The CDR3 has 17 residues. CDR1 SEHNR and CDR2 FQNEAQ come from the germline V gene (reference sequence).

The chain combines TRBV14 with TRBJ2-1; D remains ambiguous. CDR1 SGHDN and CDR2 FVKESK come from the germline V gene. The CDR3 has 15 residues. V lost 6 bases and J 0 bases, leaving 12 bases between the germline ends. DNA for the CDR3: TGTGCCAGCAGAGCCACCATAAGCTCCTACAATGAGCAGTTCTTC. Translating gives CASRATISSYNEQFF. Variable domain in full (rest from reference TRBV14 and TRBJ2-1): EAGVTQFPSHSVIEKGQTVTLRCDPISGHDNLYWYRRVMGKEIKFLLHFVKESKQDESGMPNNRFLAERTGGTYSTLKVQPAELEDSGVYFCASRATISSYNEQFFGPGTRLTVL.